The 9 T cell receptor beta chains listed next were all sequenced from one sample in a study of CD8+ T cells in alopecia areata. Extracted RNA was reverse transcribed into cDNA, the sequencing template. Only in-frame clones appear in the TCRdb table, and some are missing; sequencing was by immunoSEQ multiplex PCR. This sample yields 190,000 or so clones, of which roughly 61% are seen a single time; around an eighth belongs to the top ten. Treatment meaning: oral pan-JAK inhibitor, 5-10 mg twice daily. Material: CD8+ T cells sorted from blood, obtained at week 24, from a patient treated with tofacitinib. All receptors come from a human donor with alopecia areata.

The chain recombines TRBV15 with TRBJ2-5; TRBD1 is a possible D gene (6 bases). This CDR3 is 12 amino acids long. With 8 bases removed from V and 6 bases from J, the gap between germline ends came to 13 bases. The V gene's germline CDR1 is LNHNV and CDR2 YYDKDF (reference sequence). The DNA of the CDR3 is TGTGCCACCGGGGGACAACGAAAGACCCAGTACTTC. Amino acid sequence: CATGGQRKTQYF.

V is TRBV11-3 and J is TRBJ1-1; D unclear. Germline-derived CDR1 and CDR2 are SGHNT and YENEEA. Trimming stripped 1 base from V and 1 base from J, with 10 bases between. This CDR3 comprises 15 residues. The CDR3 DNA follows: TGTGCCAGCAGCTTAGTAGCAGAGTGGAACACTGAAGCTTTCTTT. Amino acid sequence: CASSLVAEWNTEAFF.

This clone was seen a handful of times. The chain's CDR3 is CASSPLAGDEQFF. The CDR3 DNA is TGTGCCAGTAGTCCCCTAGCGGGGGATGAGCAGTTCTTC. The chain carries TRBV19 and TRBJ2-1, with 10 nucleotides matching TRBD2. Germline values: CDR1 LNHDA, CDR2 SQIVND (reference sequence). V was pared by 5 bases and J by 8 bases, with 3 bases of the junction left unmatched. The CDR3 loop spans 13 amino acids.

The chain is built from TRBV30 and TRBJ1-2, with 8 bases that match TRBD1. Germline trimming cut 6 bases from V and 6 bases from J; bases unmatched to any gene: 9. This CDR3 is 13 amino acids long. Germline V CDR1 and CDR2: GTSNPN, SVGIG (reference sequence). The CDR3 region has the DNA TGTGCCTGCCTCGACAGGGGTTTGGATGGCTACACCTTC. Translated: CACLDRGLDGYTF.

A word on this clone: The identical CDR3 is also encoded by other nucleotide sequences in the sample. The gene calls are TRBV13 and TRBJ1-2; D is undetermined. The CDR3 consists of 12 residues. Trimming stripped 0 bases from V and 7 bases from J, with 6 bases between. The germline V gene has CDR1 PRHDT and CDR2 FYEKMQ (reference sequence). CDR3 protein: CASSLGRGGYTF. The CDR3 nucleotides are TGTGCCAGCAGCTTAGGTCGGGGTGGCTACACCTTC.

The CDR3 DNA follows: TGTGCCAGCACCAGGGGGGCATCCTACGAGCAGTACTTC. Encoded protein: CASTRGASYEQYF. This chain links TRBV25-1 with TRBJ2-7; a weak D match, TRBD1 (7 bases). The germline V gene encodes CDR1 MGHDK and CDR2 SYGVNS. V lost 7 bases, J lost 1 base, and 11 bases lay in between. CDR3 length equals 13 residues.

This clone was counted a few times. The CDR3 reads CASSQEAGGGPETQYF. Here the CDR3 DNA reads TGTGCCAGCAGCCAAGAGGCGGGGGGGGGACCGGAGACCCAGTACTTC. The J gene is TRBJ2-5, the V gene TRBV4-2, with 9 bases aligning to TRBD2. The length of the CDR3 is 16 residues. The junction had 7 bases not matched to a gene; V was cut back by 0 bases and J by 5 bases. Germline assignment: CDR1 LGHNA and CDR2 YNFKEQ.

The chain couples TRBV5-1 to TRBJ1-4; 7 bases line up with TRBD1. The germline gives CDR1 SGHRS, CDR2 YFSETQ. J was trimmed by 6 bases and V by 4 bases; bases with no gene match: 9. The CDR3 totals 15 residues. The CDR3: CASSIHRGRDEKLFF. The CDR3 nucleotides are TGCGCCAGCAGCATTCACAGGGGACGGGATGAAAAACTGTTTTTT.

The chain has TRBV28 and TRBJ2-5; tentatively, D is TRBD1 or TRBD2 (5 bases each). This CDR3 contains 15 residues. Germline-derived CDR1 and CDR2 are MDHEN and SYDVKM. Trimming stripped 3 bases from V and 1 base from J, with 12 bases between. This chain's CDR3 is CASSLGEKAQETQYF. The CDR3 DNA reads TGTGCCAGCAGTTTGGGGGAAAAGGCCCAAGAGACCCAGTACTTC.